The clone carrying this T cell receptor beta chain was detected once. The antigen remains unidentified. This sample is part of a study of metastatic and nonmetastatic thyroid tumors. Study-level background: The study looked at repertoires side by side in blood and in tumor or nodule tissue from malignant and benign thyroid patients. Study findings and constraints: Benign nodules were reported to have significantly lower TCR beta diversity than malignant thyroid tumors, in blood and tumor.

Authors' data handling: Building a distant-metastasis classifier for papillary thyroid cancer drew on CDR3 differences across clinicopathological groups. TCRdb reprocessed the PCR reads via MiXCR. TCRdb's processing, not the authors' own work, is the source of the V and J calls. In the table there are about 5,500 clones, around 37% of which are singletons. No treatment of any kind had been given to any patient before thyroid surgery. Germline V gene lookup returns CDR1 DFQATT and CDR2 SNEGSKA (reference sequence). The CDR3 totals 12 residues. V was cut by 3 bases and J by 11 bases, with 11 bases left in between.

The sample taken for sequencing was tumor tissue. This clonotype was sampled from a male donor with papillary thyroid cancer or a benign thyroid nodule (not recorded which). Some clones in this sample may be carry-over from other donors' samples. The chain recombines TRBV20-1 with TRBJ2-6; D ambiguous. In DNA, the CDR3 is TGCAGTGCTAGCCACGGTAACGACGTCCTGACTTTC. Translated, it gives CSASHGNDVLTF.